This T cell receptor beta chain was recorded in a study of PD-L1 blockade in urothelial cancer. Synthetic TCR analog templates were spiked into each PCR. This table comes from immunoSEQ multiplex PCR, and its TCRdb copy is limited to in-frame clones, with some not included. Of about 88,000 clones listed, more than 85% are singletons. Each patient presented with locally advanced or metastatic urothelial carcinoma. The sequence was collected from a man in his sixties with urothelial cancer. This sample comprised PBMCs, obtained around atezolizumab (anti-PD-L1) treatment.

As DNA, the CDR3 is TGCGCCAGCAGCTTGGGGGTTAGCGGGAGGGCCGGTCGAGAGACCCAGTACTTC. This gives the protein CASSLGVSGRAGRETQYF. This chain joins TRBV5-1 and TRBJ2-5; 11 nucleotides agree with TRBD2. From germline, CDR1 is SGHRS and CDR2 YFSETQ. CDR3 length: 18 amino acids. With V trimmed by 0 bases and J by 4 bases, 11 bases remained unmatched. Full variable domain (missing parts from reference TRBV5-1 and TRBJ2-5): KAGVTQTPRYLIKTRGQQVTLSCSPISGHRSVSWYQQTPGQGLQFLFEYFSETQRNKGNFPGRFSGRQFSNSRSEMNVSTLELGDSALYLCASSLGVSGRAGRETQYFGPGTRLLVL.